The 11 T cell receptor beta chains below were found in one sample sequenced in a study of beta chain features in type 1 diabetes. As every portion of the isolated RNA was reverse transcribed, the sequencing read expressed TCRB transcripts. Produced via immunoSEQ multiplex PCR; TCRdb's table is partial and in-frame only. The table lists 860,000 or so clones, 15% to 20% of them singletons. Material: naive CD4+ T cells from blood. All receptors derive from a woman between 18 and 29 years old in good health.

This clone was seen more than once but under ten times. The chain employs TRBV28 and TRBJ1-1; D is undetermined. From germline, CDR1 is MDHEN and CDR2 SYDVKM. The length of the CDR3 is 13 residues. Trimming removed 5 bases at V and 1 base at J, with 8 bases between. The CDR3 DNA sequence: TGTGCCAGCAGTCCACCATCGAACACTGAAGCTTTCTTT. It specifies CASSPPSNTEAFF.

J is TRBJ1-1 and V is TRBV19; D is perhaps TRBD1 (5 bases). Trimming left V 7 bases short and J 5 bases short, with 17 bases between. CDR3 length: 14 amino acids. Germline values: CDR1 LNHDA, CDR2 SQIVND (reference sequence). The CDR3 sequence is CASTLGRVPTEAFF. CDR3 bases: TGTGCCAGTACCCTGGGACGGGTACCGACTGAAGCTTTCTTT.

This chain uses TRBV6-5 with TRBJ1-5; no clear D. Germline assignment: CDR1 MNHEY and CDR2 SVGAGI. V was cut by 2 bases and J by 6 bases, with 8 bases left in between. The CDR3 is 13 residues long. CDR3 sequence: CASSYGSAQPQHF. The CDR3 coding sequence is TGTGCCAGCAGTTACGGGTCAGCTCAGCCCCAGCATTTT.

The table lists this clone with a few counts. The chain is built from TRBV7-9 and TRBJ2-1; D ambiguous. The CDR3 sequence is 13 residues long. The ends were cut back, 2 bases at V and 4 bases at J, with 6 bases in the middle. Germline-derived CDR1 and CDR2 are SEHNR and FQNEAQ (reference sequence). The CDR3: CASSLTQYNEQFF. The CDR3 region has the DNA TGTGCCAGCAGCTTAACCCAGTACAATGAGCAGTTCTTC.

This chain uses TRBV11-3 with TRBJ2-1; D not resolved. CDR3 size: 14 residues. Trimming left V 8 bases short and J 5 bases short, with 16 bases between. The germline gives CDR1 SGHNT, CDR2 YENEEA. CDR3 amino acids: CASQRRTTNNEQFF. The CDR3 DNA reads as TGTGCCAGCCAACGTCGAACTACGAACAATGAGCAGTTCTTC. Drawing the rest from reference TRBV11-3 and TRBJ2-1, the complete variable domain is EAGVVQSPRYKIIEKKQPVAFWCNPISGHNTLYWYLQNLGQGPELLIRYENEEAVDDSQLPKDRFSAERLKGVDSTLKIQPAELGDSAVYLCASQRRTTNNEQFFGPGTRLTVL.

This clone was counted a few times. This rearrangement joins TRBV18 to TRBJ2-7; no clear D. The CDR3 covers 13 residues. V lost 3 bases, J lost 1 base, and 7 bases lay in between. Germline V gene sequence: CDR1 KGHSH, CDR2 LQKENI. This chain's CDR3 is CASSPPQSYEQYF. For the CDR3, the DNA is TGTGCCAGCTCACCCCCTCAGTCCTACGAGCAGTACTTC.

This clone has more than one count but fewer than ten. The chain joins TRBV7-2 to TRBJ2-1, with 8 bases lining up with TRBD1. Germline V gene sequence: CDR1 SGHTA, CDR2 FQGNSA. Trimming at V came to 4 bases and at J to 3 bases, leaving 5 bases not matched to a gene. The CDR3 length is 15 residues. This CDR3 is CASSSRTGIYNEQFF. The CDR3 DNA reads as TGTGCCAGCAGCTCACGGACAGGGATCTACAATGAGCAGTTCTTC.

This rearrangement joins TRBV19 to TRBJ1-1; D call uncertain. V lost 8 bases and J lost 0, with 13 bases in between. The CDR3 has 14 residues. Germline V gene data show CDR1 as LNHDA and CDR2 as SQIVND (reference sequence). CDR3: CASRDWQMNTEAFF. The CDR3 DNA reads TGTGCCAGTCGTGACTGGCAGATGAACACTGAAGCTTTCTTT.

The sample holds a few counts of this clone. The V gene is TRBV9, the J gene TRBJ1-3, with D hard to call. V lost 3 bases and J lost 0, with 10 bases in between. Germline V gene lookup returns CDR1 SGDLS and CDR2 YYNGEE. The CDR3 has 15 residues. CDR3 protein: CASSASTSSGNTIYF. DNA for the CDR3: TGTGCCAGCAGCGCGTCCACAAGCTCTGGAAACACCATATATTTT.

The chain is built from TRBV9 and TRBJ2-1; 9 bases map to TRBD1. Germline CDR1 is SGDLS and CDR2 is YYNGEE. The CDR3 consists of 15 residues. Trimming took 4 bases from V and 1 from J; bases not matched to a gene: 3. CDR3 residues: CASSTGTGSYNEQFF. The DNA for the CDR3 is TGTGCCAGCAGCACCGGGACAGGGTCCTACAATGAGCAGTTCTTC.

The chain employs TRBV4-3 and TRBJ2-1; D may be TRBD1 (6 bases). Per the germline V gene, CDR1 is LGHNA and CDR2 is YSLEER. The CDR3 is 18 amino acids. V dropped 0 bases and J dropped 0 bases, with 15 bases sitting between them. CDR3 in DNA: TGCGCCAGCAGCCAAGATACAGGGAAGGGGGTCTCCTACAATGAGCAGTTCTTC. Encoded protein: CASSQDTGKGVSYNEQFF.